The rows below give T cell receptor beta chains drawn from one sample of a study of blood T cells in healthy people across ages. In TCRdb, the 5' RACE reads were re-called with MiXCR into one record per CDR3 protein. The data show around 620,000 distinct CDR3 sequences, about 25% seen once. Input material: blood. The receptors originated from a woman aged 70 to 79 in good health. Both conserved end residues are part of each CDR3. Each record gives: clone size, V gene, J gene, D gene, CDR3 DNA, CDR3 protein. A D gene is named only where the DNA matches it firmly. Expanded clones get a size class; other rows say once, few or many, or leave the size out.

clone_size: NA; v_call: TRBV7-2; j_call: TRBJ1-6; d_call: NA; cdr3_nt: TGTGCCAGCAGCTCGGACGCAGGGGCCCATCCACCCCTCCACTTT; cdr3_aa: CASSSDAGAHPPLHF
clone_size: NA; v_call: TRBV3-1; j_call: TRBJ2-3; d_call: NA; cdr3_nt: TGTGCCAGCAGCCAGTGGGTCAGCGGGAGCACAGATACGCAGTATTTT; cdr3_aa: CASSQWVSGSTDTQYF
clone_size: once; v_call: TRBV6-2/TRBV6-3; j_call: TRBJ2-1; d_call: NA; cdr3_nt: TGTGCCAGCAGCTTATGGGGGACAACCCAGCAGTTCTTC; cdr3_aa: CASSLWGTTQQFF
clone_size: few; v_call: TRBV24-1; j_call: TRBJ1-2; d_call: TRBD1; cdr3_nt: TGTGCCACCAGTGATGGGACAGGGGTAGGCCGGTTCTATGGCTACGCCTTC; cdr3_aa: CATSDGTGVGRFYGYAF
clone_size: NA; v_call: TRBV18; j_call: TRBJ2-2; d_call: NA; cdr3_nt: TGTGCCAGCTCACCACCGAGCCGGGAGCTGTTTTTT; cdr3_aa: CASSPPSRELFF
clone_size: NA; v_call: TRBV7-3; j_call: TRBJ2-5; d_call: TRBD2; cdr3_nt: TGTGCCAGCAGCTTAAGTCTAGCGGGGGGCGCGGAGACCCAGTACTTC; cdr3_aa: CASSLSLAGGAETQYF
clone_size: NA; v_call: TRBV5-5; j_call: TRBJ2-3; d_call: NA; cdr3_nt: TGTGCCAGCAGCTTGCGGGGGGCTAGGATCACAGATACGCAGTATTTT; cdr3_aa: CASSLRGARITDTQYF
clone_size: NA; v_call: TRBV6-1; j_call: TRBJ1-2; d_call: TRBD1; cdr3_nt: TGTGCCAGCAGCCCCCTGGGCAGGGGGCAAGGGAACTATGGCTACACCTTC; cdr3_aa: CASSPLGRGQGNYGYTF
clone_size: once; v_call: TRBV7-2; j_call: TRBJ1-2; d_call: NA; cdr3_nt: TGTGCCAGCAGCTTTATGGGGGGCAGGATTGGAGGCTACACCTTC; cdr3_aa: CASSFMGGRIGGYTF
clone_size: few; v_call: TRBV6-5; j_call: TRBJ2-5; d_call: NA; cdr3_nt: TGTGCCAGCAGTTACGGCTACTTAGGGGAGACCCAGTACTTC; cdr3_aa: CASSYGYLGETQYF
clone_size: many; v_call: TRBV5-1; j_call: TRBJ2-5; d_call: NA; cdr3_nt: TGCGCCAGCAGCTTAGGGGATTCGGGGAAAGAGACCCAGTACTTC; cdr3_aa: CASSLGDSGKETQYF
clone_size: NA; v_call: TRBV7-2; j_call: TRBJ2-1; d_call: TRBD2; cdr3_nt: TGTGCCAGCAGCCGGACGTGGGGAGGGTCCTACAATGAGCAGTTCTTC; cdr3_aa: CASSRTWGGSYNEQFF
clone_size: few; v_call: TRBV5-1; j_call: TRBJ1-4; d_call: NA; cdr3_nt: TGCGCCAGCAGGGCCAATAATGAAAAACTGTTTTTT; cdr3_aa: CASRANNEKLFF
clone_size: NA; v_call: TRBV5-1; j_call: TRBJ1-2; d_call: TRBD1; cdr3_nt: TGCGCCAGCAGCTTGGAGCTGGGACAGGGTGGCGGCTACACCTTC; cdr3_aa: CASSLELGQGGGYTF
clone_size: NA; v_call: TRBV24-1; j_call: TRBJ2-5; d_call: NA; cdr3_nt: TGTGCCACCAGGAGGACAGAGCAAGAGACCCAGTACTTC; cdr3_aa: CATRRTEQETQYF
clone_size: few; v_call: TRBV3-1; j_call: TRBJ2-5; d_call: TRBD1; cdr3_nt: TGTGCCAGCCGACAGGGCCAGGAGACCCAGTACTTC; cdr3_aa: CASRQGQETQYF
clone_size: NA; v_call: TRBV29-1; j_call: TRBJ1-5; d_call: TRBD1; cdr3_nt: TGCAGCGTTGGGACAGGGGGCGGCAATCAGCCCCAGCATTTT; cdr3_aa: CSVGTGGGNQPQHF
clone_size: few; v_call: TRBV18; j_call: TRBJ1-6; d_call: NA; cdr3_nt: TGTGCCAGCTCGTCGGGAATGGCCTATAATTCACCCCTCCACTTT; cdr3_aa: CASSSGMAYNSPLHF
clone_size: NA; v_call: TRBV5-1; j_call: TRBJ2-1; d_call: NA; cdr3_nt: TGCGCCAGCAGCTTGGGGGGGGATTACAATGAGCAGTTCTTC; cdr3_aa: CASSLGGDYNEQFF
clone_size: few; v_call: TRBV13; j_call: TRBJ1-2; d_call: NA; cdr3_nt: TGTGCCAGCAGCTTAAGGGGTAACGGAGCTTATGGCTACACCTTC; cdr3_aa: CASSLRGNGAYGYTF
clone_size: few; v_call: TRBV4-1; j_call: TRBJ2-3; d_call: TRBD2; cdr3_nt: TGCGCCAGCAGCCTCCGCTCTTCGACTAGCGGGGGAGGGGATACGCAGTATTTT; cdr3_aa: CASSLRSSTSGGGDTQYF
clone_size: few; v_call: TRBV4-3; j_call: TRBJ1-2; d_call: NA; cdr3_nt: TGCGCCAGCAGCCCACACTCTCCGGGCGGATATGGCTACACCTTC; cdr3_aa: CASSPHSPGGYGYTF
clone_size: NA; v_call: TRBV6-2/TRBV6-3; j_call: TRBJ1-1; d_call: NA; cdr3_nt: TGTGCCAGCAGTCAATCCAGGGCGGCAGGGGCTGAAGCTTTCTTT; cdr3_aa: CASSQSRAAGAEAFF
clone_size: NA; v_call: TRBV6-4; j_call: TRBJ2-1; d_call: TRBD2; cdr3_nt: TGTGCCAGCAGTGCCGCCGGGACTAGCGGACTCAATGAGCAGTTCTTC; cdr3_aa: CASSAAGTSGLNEQFF
clone_size: few; v_call: TRBV6-5; j_call: TRBJ1-1; d_call: TRBD1; cdr3_nt: TGTGCCAGCAGTTACCAAACAGGGGGCTGGACTGAAGCTTTCTTT; cdr3_aa: CASSYQTGGWTEAFF
clone_size: NA; v_call: TRBV7-2; j_call: TRBJ2-3; d_call: NA; cdr3_nt: TGTGCCAGCAGCTTACTGTACGAAGCAGATACGCAGTATTTT; cdr3_aa: CASSLLYEADTQYF
clone_size: NA; v_call: TRBV5-1; j_call: TRBJ2-3; d_call: NA; cdr3_nt: TGCGCCAGCAGCTTGCGCGTAGGCACAGATACGCAGTATTTT; cdr3_aa: CASSLRVGTDTQYF
clone_size: NA; v_call: TRBV28; j_call: TRBJ2-5; d_call: TRBD2; cdr3_nt: TGTGCCAGCAGAACCCGGAGCGGGGGGGGCAGGGAGACCCAGTACTTC; cdr3_aa: CASRTRSGGGRETQYF
clone_size: many; v_call: TRBV18; j_call: TRBJ1-4; d_call: TRBD1; cdr3_nt: TGTGCCAGCTCACCGAGACAGGGAACTAATGAAAAACTGTTTTTT; cdr3_aa: CASSPRQGTNEKLFF
clone_size: NA; v_call: TRBV20-1; j_call: TRBJ2-7; d_call: NA; cdr3_nt: TGCAGTGCTAGGTCCGCGGTACCTCTCGAGCAGTACTTC; cdr3_aa: CSARSAVPLEQYF
clone_size: few; v_call: TRBV7-6; j_call: TRBJ2-7; d_call: TRBD1; cdr3_nt: TGTGCCAGCGGTGCATCGGGACAGGGATACGAGCAGTACTTC; cdr3_aa: CASGASGQGYEQYF
clone_size: NA; v_call: TRBV5-4; j_call: TRBJ2-3; d_call: TRBD2; cdr3_nt: TGTGCCAGCAGCTTGGCCGGGGGGGCCCCAGATACGCAGTATTTT; cdr3_aa: CASSLAGGAPDTQYF
clone_size: NA; v_call: TRBV6-1; j_call: TRBJ2-4; d_call: NA; cdr3_nt: TGTGCCAGCAGTGAAAAGGCAGGGAACATTCAGTACTTC; cdr3_aa: CASSEKAGNIQYF
clone_size: few; v_call: TRBV12-3/TRBV12-4; j_call: TRBJ2-3; d_call: NA; cdr3_nt: TGTGCCAGCACAGGGACCTCAGATACGCAGTATTTT; cdr3_aa: CASTGTSDTQYF
clone_size: few; v_call: TRBV7-2; j_call: TRBJ2-4; d_call: NA; cdr3_nt: TGTGCCAGCAGCCTTGGGGGTATTGGGAACATTCAGTACTTC; cdr3_aa: CASSLGGIGNIQYF
clone_size: NA; v_call: TRBV5-1; j_call: TRBJ2-3; d_call: TRBD2; cdr3_nt: TGCGCCAGCAGCTTAGCGGGGGGGCTGGGCACAGATACGCAGTATTTT; cdr3_aa: CASSLAGGLGTDTQYF
clone_size: NA; v_call: TRBV15; j_call: TRBJ1-2; d_call: NA; cdr3_nt: TGTGCCACCAGCAGAGATATTACAAACTATGGCTACACCTTC; cdr3_aa: CATSRDITNYGYTF
clone_size: few; v_call: TRBV4-3; j_call: TRBJ1-1; d_call: TRBD1; cdr3_nt: TGCGCCAGCAGCCAGGCCGAAGGGACAGGGCCCACTGAAGCTTTCTTT; cdr3_aa: CASSQAEGTGPTEAFF
clone_size: NA; v_call: TRBV20-1; j_call: TRBJ1-4; d_call: NA; cdr3_nt: TGCAGTGCTAGTGAATGGAATGAAAAACTGTTTTTT; cdr3_aa: CSASEWNEKLFF
clone_size: NA; v_call: TRBV3-1; j_call: TRBJ2-7; d_call: TRBD1; cdr3_nt: TGTGCCAGCAGCCAAGATGACAGGGGATACGAGCAGTACTTC; cdr3_aa: CASSQDDRGYEQYF
clone_size: few; v_call: TRBV7-2; j_call: TRBJ1-1; d_call: NA; cdr3_nt: TGTGCCAGCAGCTCCCTCAGAGGCACTGAAGCTTTCTTT; cdr3_aa: CASSSLRGTEAFF